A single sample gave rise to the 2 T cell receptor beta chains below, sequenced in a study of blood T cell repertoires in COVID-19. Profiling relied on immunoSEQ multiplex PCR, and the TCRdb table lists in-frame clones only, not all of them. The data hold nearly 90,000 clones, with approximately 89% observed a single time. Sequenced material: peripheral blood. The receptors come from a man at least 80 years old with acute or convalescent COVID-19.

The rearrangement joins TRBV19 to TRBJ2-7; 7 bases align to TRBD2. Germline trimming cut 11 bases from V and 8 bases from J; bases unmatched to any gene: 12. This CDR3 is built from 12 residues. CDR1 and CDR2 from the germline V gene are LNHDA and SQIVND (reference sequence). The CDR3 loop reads CAVGRDGGKQYF. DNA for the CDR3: TGTGCCGTGGGGAGGGACGGCGGAAAGCAGTACTTC.

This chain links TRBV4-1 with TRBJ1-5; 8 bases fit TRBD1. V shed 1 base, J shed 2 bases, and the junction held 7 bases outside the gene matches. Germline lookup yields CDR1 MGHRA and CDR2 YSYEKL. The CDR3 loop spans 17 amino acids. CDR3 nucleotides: TGCGCCAGCAGCCAAGGGACAGGGACTATTGGCAATCAGCCCCAGCATTTT. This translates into CASSQGTGTIGNQPQHF.